This entry features one T cell receptor beta chain sequence. Its cognate antigen is unknown. The data were taken from a study of cytotoxic CD8 clonotypes in ibrutinib-treated CLL. Findings of the study overall: Baseline clonality was higher than in age-matched healthy donors and moved in step with circulating CD8+ T-cell counts.

CDR3 length equals 16 residues. Germline V gene data show CDR1 as LNHDA and CDR2 as SQIVND (reference sequence). V was clipped by 10 bases and J by 4 bases, with 25 bases between them. The method was immunoSEQ multiplex PCR; TCRdb's version includes in-frame clones alone and lacks a portion of them. The data show some 200,000 clones, with approximately 79% seen just once and about an eighth held by the top ten. The V and J genes are TRBV19 and TRBJ1-1, with D possibly matching TRBD1 (5 bases). This sequence originates from a human donor with chronic lymphocytic leukemia. The specimen comprised PBMCs, sampled after 12 months of ibrutinib treatment. CDR3 protein: CATSPWQTSGTTEAFF. Here the CDR3 DNA reads TGTGCCACCTCCCCCTGGCAAACCTCGGGGACCACTGAAGCTTTCTTT.